This passage covers 24 T cell receptor beta chains from one sample sequenced in a study of T-cell memory formation after mild COVID-19. TCRdb recomputed calls from the 5' RACE reads with MiXCR, one row per CDR3 protein. The sample consists of about 430,000 distinct CDR3 sequences, approximately 25% of them appearing once. The material sequenced was PBMCs or a T cell subset sorted from them (not recorded which). The receptors were sampled from an adult woman who had mild COVID-19 (a few samples of this study predate the infection). Cell type and time point are not known.

The chain has TRBV23-1 and TRBJ1-2; D unclear. TRBV23-1 is identified as an open reading frame with a role that is uncertain. V lost 8 bases and J 6 bases, leaving 13 bases between the germline ends. The CDR3 covers 12 residues. CDR3 DNA: TGCGCCAGCCCTCGGTGGGAGGATGGCTACACCTTC. This gives the protein CASPRWEDGYTF.

The CDR3 protein is CASSVATTGKGYTF. CDR3 nucleotide sequence: TGTGCCAGCAGCGTAGCTACAACAGGGAAAGGCTACACCTTC. The chain has TRBV9 and TRBJ1-2; perhaps TRBD1 as D (6 bases). This CDR3 comprises 14 residues. V lost 0 bases to trimming and J lost 8 bases, with 14 bases between them. The germline V gene encodes CDR1 SGDLS and CDR2 YYNGEE. Using reference TRBV9 and TRBJ1-2 for the parts outside the CDR3, the full variable domain is DSGVTQTPKHLITATGQRVTLRCSPRSGDLSVYWYQQSLDQGLQFLIQYYNGEERAKGNILERFSAQQFPDLHSELNLSSLELGDSALYFCASSVATTGKGYTFGSGTRLTVV.

The chain carries TRBV18 and TRBJ2-7, with D tentatively TRBD1 or TRBD2 (6 bases each). Deletions cut 3 bases from V and 3 bases from J, with 12 bases between. The CDR3 totals 14 residues. Germline assignment: CDR1 KGHSH and CDR2 LQKENI. Here the CDR3 reads CASSPGGTNYEQYF. Written as DNA, the CDR3 is TGTGCCAGCTCACCGGGCGGGACAAACTACGAGCAGTACTTC.

The chain joins TRBV20-1 to TRBJ2-1; 10 positions match TRBD2. With V trimmed by 8 bases and J by 5 bases, 9 bases remained unmatched. Germline V gene lookup returns CDR1 DFQATT and CDR2 SNEGSKA (reference sequence). CDR3 length: 14 residues. DNA of the CDR3: TGCAGTATCCTTAGCGGGGGGCCCCACAATGAGCAGTTCTTC. Its translation is CSILSGGPHNEQFF.

In this sample, this clonotype turned up a few times. This chain uses TRBV27 with TRBJ2-1, with TRBD2 matching over 12 bases. Germline V lookup: CDR1 MNHEY, CDR2 SMNVEV (reference sequence). V gave up 7 bases and J gave up 7 bases; unmatched junction bases: 8. The CDR3 consists of 15 residues. CDR3 residues: CASTGLAGGKNEQFF. DNA of the CDR3: TGTGCCAGCACGGGGCTAGCGGGAGGGAAAAATGAGCAGTTCTTC.

This clonotype was recorded a few times. This sequence joins TRBV10-3 and TRBJ2-1; D possibly uses TRBD1 or TRBD2 (5 bases each). The germline CDR1 and CDR2 sequences are ENHRY and SYGVKD. This CDR3 is 15 amino acids long. V lost 4 bases and J 5 bases, leaving 15 bases between the germline ends. CDR3 sequence reads: CAISVVFLGDNEQFF. As DNA, the CDR3 is TGTGCCATCAGTGTGGTCTTCCTGGGGGACAATGAGCAGTTCTTC.

This clonotype has only a few counts. The chain carries TRBV6-7 and TRBJ2-2, with 7 bases that match TRBD2. TRBV6-7 is noted as an ORF with a role that remains uncertain. Unmatched junction bases numbered 22, after V lost 0 bases and J lost 0 bases. The CDR3 covers 23 residues. The CDR3 loop reads CASSYSPNQGGRTGLPNTGELFF. The CDR3 region has the DNA TGTGCCAGCAGTTACTCGCCAAACCAGGGTGGACGAACGGGACTACCGAACACCGGGGAGCTGTTTTTT.

This clonotype was seen ten or more times. The chain recombines TRBV11-2 with TRBJ2-2; D uncertain. CDR1 SGHAT and CDR2 FQNNGV come from the germline V gene. The V end was cut by 0 bases, the J end by 2 bases, with 1 base between. The CDR3 has 13 residues. The CDR3 here is CASSLDNTGELFF. As DNA, the CDR3 is TGTGCCAGCAGCTTAGACAACACCGGGGAGCTGTTTTTT.

This clonotype was picked up many times. The rearrangement links TRBV29-1 to TRBJ2-3, with 8 bases identical to TRBD2. CDR1 and CDR2 from the germline V gene are SQVTM and ANQGSEA. With V trimmed by 7 bases and J by 4 bases, 7 bases remained unmatched. CDR3 length: 13 amino acids. Written as DNA, the CDR3 is TGCAGCGGGTCGGGGACTAGTCCAGATACGCAGTATTTT. Translating gives CSGSGTSPDTQYF.

This chain links TRBV10-3 with TRBJ2-5; 9 bases match TRBD2. This CDR3 spans 14 amino acids. The germline V gene has CDR1 ENHRY and CDR2 SYGVKD. The J segment lost 3 bases and the V segment lost 4 bases, leaving 3 bases of the junction unmatched. As DNA, the CDR3 is TGTGCCATCAGTGGTCTAGCGGGGAAAGAGACCCAGTACTTC. It encodes CAISGLAGKETQYF.

This clonotype was detected only a few times. The V call is TRBV5-1, the J call TRBJ1-2; unclear D gene. Germline loops: CDR1 SGHRS, CDR2 YFSETQ. With 2 bases removed from V and 0 bases from J, the gap between germline ends came to 5 bases. The CDR3 has 13 residues. CDR3 residues: CASSLHANYGYTF. CDR3 nucleotide sequence: TGCGCCAGCAGCTTACATGCTAACTATGGCTACACCTTC.

The V call is TRBV4-2, the J call TRBJ2-7, with 12 bases matching TRBD2. V shed 1 base and J 6 bases; nucleotides not matched to a gene: 7. This CDR3 is built from 16 residues. Germline loops: CDR1 LGHNA, CDR2 YNFKEQ. The CDR3 region has the DNA TGTGCCAGCAGCCAAGGGACTAGCGGGATTATTGCCGAGCAGTACTTC. Its protein is CASSQGTSGIIAEQYF.

This chain connects TRBV5-1 to TRBJ2-4; D is unclear. The CDR3 is made up of 14 amino acids. V was clipped by 4 bases and J by 6 bases, with 14 bases between them. Germline CDR1 SGHRS, CDR2 YFSETQ. The chain's CDR3 is CASSASSHSNIQYF. CDR3 in DNA: TGCGCCAGCAGCGCGAGTAGTCACTCAAACATTCAGTACTTC. The full variable domain, its missing parts supplied by reference TRBV5-1 and TRBJ2-4, is KAGVTQTPRYLIKTRGQQVTLSCSPISGHRSVSWYQQTPGQGLQFLFEYFSETQRNKGNFPGRFSGRQFSNSRSEMNVSTLELGDSALYLCASSASSHSNIQYFGAGTRLSVL.

This clonotype was found a few times. The chain links TRBV20-1 to TRBJ2-5; D is unclear. V lost 3 bases and J 0 bases, leaving 11 bases between the germline ends. The CDR3 is made up of 14 amino acids. From germline, CDR1 is DFQATT and CDR2 SNEGSKA (reference sequence). DNA for the CDR3: TGCAGTGCTAGTGCCCGACCGGACCAAGAGACCCAGTACTTC. Residues: CSASARPDQETQYF.

The chain couples TRBV6-1 to TRBJ1-4; D is uncertain. Germline loops: CDR1 MNHNS, CDR2 SASEGT. This CDR3 is 14 amino acids long. The V end was cut by 5 bases, the J end by 6 bases, with 13 bases between. CDR3 region: CASSFRPWDEKLFF. The CDR3, as DNA: TGTGCCAGCAGTTTCCGGCCATGGGATGAAAAACTGTTTTTT.

V and J are TRBV20-1 and TRBJ2-3; possibly TRBD1 or TRBD2 for D (5 bases each). Trimming pared 6 bases from V and 2 bases from J, leaving 18 bases between. Germline V gene lookup returns CDR1 DFQATT and CDR2 SNEGSKA (reference sequence). CDR3 size: 15 residues. The CDR3, as DNA: TGCAGTGCCACCAACTATAGGGACCCCACAGATACGCAGTATTTT. This encodes CSATNYRDPTDTQYF.

The V and J genes are TRBV4-3 and TRBJ2-7, with TRBD2 as a possible D gene (6 bases). The V end lost 0 bases, the J end lost 2 bases, and 11 bases lay between the germline ends. The CDR3 runs to 15 residues. CDR1 and CDR2 (germline): LGHNA, YSLEER. CDR3 sequence reads: CASSQERDLAYEQYF. In nucleotides, the CDR3 is TGCGCCAGCAGCCAAGAAAGGGACTTAGCCTACGAGCAGTACTTC.

This clonotype was counted ten times or more. The chain links TRBV18 to TRBJ1-1; D is unresolved. The CDR3 sequence is 15 residues long. Germline V gene data show CDR1 as KGHSH and CDR2 as LQKENI. V was pared by 3 bases and J by 1 base, with 12 bases between. CDR3 sequence: CASSPRQGSNTEAFF. The CDR3 DNA sequence: TGTGCCAGCTCACCCAGACAAGGTTCGAACACTGAAGCTTTCTTT.

The V gene is TRBV12-3 or TRBV12-4, the J gene TRBJ2-2; 8 bases are shared with TRBD2. The ends lost 10 bases at V and 4 bases at J; junction bases unmatched: 8. The CDR3 length is 14 residues. The CDR3 coding sequence is TGTGCCACCTTCGGGGGGGGAGGCACCGGGGAGCTGTTTTTT. Residues: CATFGGGGTGELFF.

The sample holds a few counts of this clonotype. This chain joins TRBV5-1 and TRBJ1-5; D unresolved. The CDR3 runs to 13 residues. V gave up 4 bases and J gave up 4 bases, with 9 bases separating them. CDR1 is SGHRS and CDR2 is YFSETQ in the germline V gene. The CDR3 region is CASSSDPNQPQHF. In DNA form, the CDR3 reads TGCGCCAGCAGCAGTGACCCTAATCAGCCCCAGCATTTT.

This clonotype was observed a few times. V is TRBV19 and J is TRBJ2-6; D gene unclear. Germline assignment: CDR1 LNHDA and CDR2 SQIVND (reference sequence). The CDR3 loop spans 15 amino acids. The V gene lost 4 bases and the J gene lost 2 bases, with 9 bases spanning the gap. CDR3 sequence: CASSTGFPGANVLTF. The CDR3 nucleotides read TGTGCCAGTAGTACCGGGTTCCCTGGGGCCAACGTCCTGACTTTC.

The sample holds a few counts of this clonotype. The gene calls are TRBV5-1 and TRBJ2-7; TRBD2 is a possible D gene (5 bases). The germline V gene has CDR1 SGHRS and CDR2 YFSETQ. The CDR3 length is 13 residues. V lost 4 bases, J lost 2 bases, and 10 bases lay in between. CDR3 protein: CASSRNGAYEQYF. CDR3 in DNA: TGCGCCAGCAGCCGGAACGGGGCCTACGAGCAGTACTTC.

The gene calls are TRBV5-1 and TRBJ1-2; D is possibly TRBD1 (5 bases). The CDR3 has 16 residues. The germline V gene has CDR1 SGHRS and CDR2 YFSETQ. V lost 8 bases and J 1 base, leaving 21 bases between the germline ends. The CDR3 loop is CASTSTPDSINYGYTF. The CDR3 DNA is TGCGCCAGTACCTCTACCCCCGACAGCATTAACTATGGCTACACCTTC.

In this sample, this clonotype turned up a few times. The J gene is TRBJ1-2, the V gene TRBV5-1; a weak D match, TRBD1 (5 bases). Germline CDR1 and CDR2: SGHRS and YFSETQ. V shed 0 bases and J shed 1 base, with 10 bases lying between them. This CDR3 comprises 15 residues. In nucleotides, the CDR3 is TGCGCCAGCAGCTTGGCGGGGGGTTTTAACTATGGCTACACCTTC. The encoded protein is CASSLAGGFNYGYTF.